A single sample is the source of the 19 T cell receptor beta chains below, sequenced in a study of blood T cell repertoires in COVID-19. TCRdb keeps only in-frame clones here, not all; method: immunoSEQ multiplex PCR. There are just over 300,000 clones in the sample; 85% to 90% occur only once, and less than 4.5% lies in the top ten. The specimen sequenced was PBMCs or T cells enriched from blood (not recorded which). These receptors were taken from a young man who had recovered from COVID-19.

The J gene is TRBJ1-4, the V gene TRBV30; no reliable D call. The CDR3 loop spans 16 amino acids. The V gene lost 3 bases and the J gene lost 7 bases, with 21 bases spanning the gap. Germline CDR1 is GTSNPN and CDR2 is SVGIG (reference sequence). CDR3 sequence: CAWRPPTPRAGEKLFF. The CDR3, as DNA: TGTGCCTGGAGGCCGCCCACTCCGAGGGCGGGTGAAAAACTGTTTTTT.

This sequence joins TRBV6-2 or TRBV6-3 and TRBJ2-3; D is unclear. The germline V gene encodes CDR1 MNHEY and CDR2 SVGEGT. This CDR3 has 15 residues. V gave up 5 bases and J gave up 1 base, with 13 bases separating them. The CDR3 spells CASSNRRSGTDTQYF. CDR3 nucleotide sequence: TGTGCCAGCAGTAACCGCCGATCGGGCACAGATACGCAGTATTTT.

V and J are TRBV27 and TRBJ1-6; TRBD1 might be the D (5 bases). The CDR3 contains 16 residues. Looked up from germline, CDR1 is MNHEY and CDR2 is SMNVEV (reference sequence). Trimming shortened V by 6 bases and J by 5 bases, and 17 bases separated the two germline ends. The CDR3 spells CASRKGLAANNSPLHF. The CDR3, as DNA: TGTGCCAGCAGGAAGGGGCTTGCAGCTAATAATTCACCCCTCCACTTT.

This clone appeared a single time. The J gene is TRBJ2-7, the V gene TRBV25-1; 8 positions agree with TRBD1. The CDR3 is 15 amino acids. CDR1 MGHDK and CDR2 SYGVNS come from the germline V gene. V shed 3 bases and J 5 bases; nucleotides not matched to a gene: 9. The CDR3 is CASSDEGQAIHEQYF. CDR3 coding DNA: TGTGCCAGCAGTGACGAGGGACAGGCAATCCACGAGCAGTACTTC.

The V and J genes are TRBV28 and TRBJ1-3; D remains unclear. CDR3 length: 11 residues. CDR1 MDHEN and CDR2 SYDVKM come from the germline V gene. Between the trimmed V and J ends, which lost 9 bases and 3 bases, there was a span of 6 bases. The CDR3: CASLSGNTIYF. CDR3 in DNA: TGTGCCAGTCTCAGTGGAAACACCATATATTTT. Full variable domain (missing parts from reference TRBV28 and TRBJ1-3): DVKVTQSSRYLVKRTGEKVFLECVQDMDHENMFWYRQDPGLGLRLIYFSYDVKMKEKGDIPEGYSVSREKKERFSLILESASTNQTSMYLCASLSGNTIYFGEGSWLTVV.

This chain uses TRBV11-2 with TRBJ1-1; TRBD1 is a possible D gene (5 bases). The V and J ends lost 1 base and 4 bases respectively, with 7 bases between them. The CDR3 has 13 residues. Germline loops: CDR1 SGHAT, CDR2 FQNNGV. CDR3 residues: CASSLATVTEAFF. The CDR3 nucleotides are TGTGCCAGCAGCTTAGCGACAGTCACTGAAGCTTTCTTT. Using reference TRBV11-2 and TRBJ1-1 for the parts outside the CDR3, the full variable domain is EAGVAQSPRYKIIEKRQSVAFWCNPISGHATLYWYQQILGQGPKLLIQFQNNGVVDDSQLPKDRFSAERLKGVDSTLKIQPAKLEDSAVYLCASSLATVTEAFFGQGTRLTVV.

The V call is TRBV4-1, the J call TRBJ2-3, with D perhaps TRBD2 (6 bases). This CDR3 comprises 17 residues. The V gene lost 2 bases and the J gene lost 1 base, with 16 bases spanning the gap. Germline assignment: CDR1 MGHRA and CDR2 YSYEKL. DNA for the CDR3: TGCGCCAGCAGCCAACTAACAATACTAGCTGGCACAGATACGCAGTATTTT. As protein: CASSQLTILAGTDTQYF.

CDR3 loop: CASSWRPEGGYTF. CDR3 DNA sequence: TGTGCCAGCAGTTGGCGCCCGGAGGGTGGCTACACCTTC. The V and J genes are TRBV28 and TRBJ1-2; D uncertain. The V gene's germline CDR1 is MDHEN and CDR2 SYDVKM. CDR3 length: 13 residues. Trimming took 4 bases from V and 7 from J, leaving 13 bases between them.

This clone was detected only once. This chain links TRBV2 with TRBJ2-7; possibly TRBD2 for D (6 bases). The germline V gene encodes CDR1 SNHLY and CDR2 FYNNEI. The CDR3 sequence is 13 residues long. V lost 7 bases and J 9 bases, leaving 19 bases between the germline ends. The DNA for the CDR3 is TGTGCCAGCACCCGATCCCCCGAAGCGGGGCAGTACTTC. Protein sequence: CASTRSPEAGQYF.

The chain links TRBV6-5 to TRBJ2-5; a possible D gene is TRBD2 (7 bases). CDR3 length equals 13 residues. CDR1 is MNHEY and CDR2 is SVGAGI in the germline V gene. V lost 6 bases and J lost 4, with 12 bases in between. The CDR3 DNA reads as TGTGCCAGCAGCGGGGGGCTGGGAGAGACCCAGTACTTC. Residues: CASSGGLGETQYF.

CDR3 in DNA: TGTGCCAGCAGCTCGGACAGGGGTATAACTGAAGCTTTCTTT. Translation: CASSSDRGITEAFF. The rearrangement links TRBV7-9 to TRBJ1-1, with 9 bases identical to TRBD1. The germline V gene has CDR1 SEHNR and CDR2 FQNEAQ (reference sequence). The CDR3 totals 14 residues. With 4 bases clipped from V and 5 bases from J, the junction kept 5 bases outside the gene matches.

The chain recombines TRBV5-1 with TRBJ1-3, with TRBD1 matching 9 bases. V shed 4 bases and J 3 bases; nucleotides not matched to a gene: 5. CDR1 and CDR2 (germline): SGHRS, YFSETQ. The CDR3 is 15 residues long. CDR3 bases: TGCGCCAGCAGCCTGGGACAGGGAGTTGGAAACACCATATATTTT. This encodes CASSLGQGVGNTIYF.

This clone was seen a handful of times. This chain uses TRBV5-1 with TRBJ2-3, with D unclear. The CDR3 is 11 residues long. V shed 4 bases and J shed 3 bases, with 3 bases lying between them. The germline V gene encodes CDR1 SGHRS and CDR2 YFSETQ. CDR3 in amino acids: CASSETDTQYF. In nucleotides, the CDR3 is TGCGCCAGCAGCGAGACAGATACGCAGTATTTT.

The CDR3 protein is CASRKSGEETQYF. CDR3 DNA sequence: TGTGCCAGCAGAAAGTCAGGGGAGGAGACCCAGTACTTC. V is TRBV11-3 and J is TRBJ2-5; TRBD1 might be the D (6 bases). V lost 6 bases and J 5 bases, leaving 13 bases between the germline ends. CDR1 SGHNT and CDR2 YENEEA come from the germline V gene. The CDR3 is made up of 13 amino acids.

The chain couples TRBV4-2 to TRBJ2-2, with 7 bases fitting TRBD2. CDR1 and CDR2 (germline): LGHNA, YNFKEQ. This CDR3 region has 16 residues. The trim removed 1 base at V and 1 base at J, leaving 3 bases unmatched. CDR3 loop: CASSQASSGNTGELFF. The CDR3 nucleotides are TGTGCCAGCAGCCAAGCGTCTAGCGGGAACACCGGGGAGCTGTTTTTT.

The chain joins TRBV7-6 to TRBJ2-3; a weak D match, TRBD2 (5 bases). The V end was cut by 5 bases, the J end by 2 bases, with 17 bases between. The CDR3 consists of 16 residues. From germline, CDR1 is SGHVS and CDR2 FNYEAQ. The CDR3: CASSQLRRADTDTQYF. CDR3 nucleotide sequence: TGTGCCAGCAGCCAATTAAGGAGAGCGGACACAGATACGCAGTATTTT.

The chain carries TRBV5-1 and TRBJ1-4; D unclear. The CDR3 totals 14 residues. Trimming stripped 0 bases from V and 3 bases from J, with 6 bases between. Germline-derived CDR1 and CDR2 are SGHRS and YFSETQ. CDR3 protein: CASSLGHSNEKLFF. CDR3 nucleotide sequence: TGCGCCAGCAGCTTGGGACATTCTAATGAAAAACTGTTTTTT.

V gene TRBV30 combines with J gene TRBJ1-2, with 8 positions matching TRBD1. Per the germline V gene, CDR1 is GTSNPN and CDR2 is SVGIG (reference sequence). This CDR3 has 13 residues. Trimming removed 2 bases from V and 6 bases from J; junction bases left unmatched: 5. Here the CDR3 reads CAWSPDRAHGYTF. The CDR3 DNA sequence: TGTGCCTGGAGTCCGGACAGGGCGCATGGCTACACCTTC. Based on the CDR3 plus reference TRBV30 and TRBJ1-2, the full variable domain is SQTIHQWPATLVQPVGSPLSLECTVEGTSNPNLYWYRQAAGRGLQLLFYSVGIGQISSEVPQNLSASRPQDRQFILSSKKLLLSDSGFYLCAWSPDRAHGYTFGSGTRLTVV.

V and J are TRBV4-2 and TRBJ1-5, with D hard to call. Trimming left V 4 bases short and J 2 bases short, with 12 bases between. Per germline, CDR1 LGHNA and CDR2 YNFKEQ. The CDR3 has 15 residues. In DNA form, the CDR3 reads TGTGCCAGCAGCCCCGTAGCCGGGGGCAATCAGCCCCAGCATTTT. This encodes CASSPVAGGNQPQHF.